These 25 T cell receptor beta chains share one sample of origin, sequenced in a study of identifying expanded T cells in peripheral blood. This table comes from immunoSEQ multiplex PCR, and its TCRdb copy is limited to in-frame clones, with some not included. This table has approximately 130,000 clones, 75% to 90% appearing once. The specimen sequenced was blood. These receptor sequences come from a person aged 18-70 years in good health.

The V call is TRBV7-8, the J call TRBJ1-5; TRBD1 agrees at 10 bases. J was trimmed by 0 bases and V by 5 bases; bases with no gene match: 13. CDR1 SGHVS and CDR2 FQNEAQ come from the germline V gene. The CDR3 length is 19 residues. CDR3 DNA: TGTGCCAGCAGCCATCGTTCCGGGACAGGGGCTGATAGCAATCAGCCCCAGCATTTT. Residues: CASSHRSGTGADSNQPQHF. Looking up the rest from reference TRBV7-8 and TRBJ1-5 gives the full variable domain: GAGVSQSPRYKVAKRGQDVALRCDPISGHVSLFWYQQALGQGPEFLTYFQNEAQLDKSGLPSDRFFAERPEGSVSTLKIQRTQQEDSAVYLCASSHRSGTGADSNQPQHFGDGTRLSIL.

This clone was seen a handful of times. This chain uses TRBV10-2 with TRBJ2-7; no clear D. V gave up 2 bases and J gave up 9 bases, with 17 bases separating them. Germline V gene lookup returns CDR1 WSHSY and CDR2 SAAADI. The CDR3 length is 14 residues. CDR3 sequence (DNA): TGCGCCAGCAGTGAGACCTCCAGATGGGATAGGCAGTACTTC. Translating gives CASSETSRWDRQYF.

J is TRBJ1-2 and V is TRBV4-3, with D uncertain. Deletions cut 0 bases from V and 4 bases from J, with 15 bases between. Per germline, CDR1 LGHNA and CDR2 YSLEER. This CDR3 contains 16 residues. The CDR3 loop is CASSQDRAPPAYGYTF. CDR3 DNA: TGCGCCAGCAGCCAAGATCGTGCACCTCCAGCCTATGGCTACACCTTC.

This chain joins TRBV7-9 and TRBJ2-1; 8 bases are a match to TRBD1. V shed 1 base, J shed 9 bases, and the junction held 8 bases outside the gene matches. Per the germline V gene, CDR1 is SEHNR and CDR2 is FQNEAQ (reference sequence). CDR3 length equals 15 residues. CDR3 sequence reads: CASSLVGRTGTEQFF. The CDR3 DNA follows: TGTGCCAGCAGCTTAGTCGGTCGGACAGGGACTGAGCAGTTCTTC.

V is TRBV7-3 and J is TRBJ2-1; TRBD1 might be the D (5 bases). This CDR3 has 13 amino acids. The germline CDR1 and CDR2 sequences are SGHTA and FQGTGA. The V end was cut by 4 bases, the J end by 2 bases, with 6 bases between. The DNA for the CDR3 is TGTGCCAGCAGCTGGGGCGCCTACAATGAGCAGTTCTTC. The encoded protein is CASSWGAYNEQFF.

The chain is built from TRBV5-1 and TRBJ2-3, with 8 positions matching TRBD2. Looked up from germline, CDR1 is SGHRS and CDR2 is YFSETQ. V lost 4 bases, J lost 5 bases, and 9 bases stayed unmatched. The CDR3 has 15 amino acids. This CDR3 reads CASSLTGTSLDTQYF. In DNA, the CDR3 is TGCGCCAGCAGCCTGACCGGGACTAGTTTAGATACGCAGTATTTT.

V usage is TRBV9 and J usage is TRBJ1-4; D not certain. V was pared by 0 bases and J by 1 base, with 4 bases between. There are 14 residues in the CDR3. Germline V gene sequence: CDR1 SGDLS, CDR2 YYNGEE. The chain's CDR3 is CASSVAGTNEKLFF. The CDR3 nucleotides are TGTGCCAGCAGCGTAGCAGGAACTAATGAAAAACTGTTTTTT.

This chain connects TRBV2 to TRBJ2-2, with 8 bases that match TRBD1. After removal of 5 bases from V and 3 bases from J, the junction contained 5 bases not matched to a gene. CDR3 length: 15 amino acids. Per germline, CDR1 SNHLY and CDR2 FYNNEI. Written as DNA, the CDR3 is TGTGCCAGCAGTTTGGACAGGGTAGACACCGGGGAGCTGTTTTTT. It is translated as CASSLDRVDTGELFF. The full variable domain, rest sourced from reference TRBV2 and TRBJ2-2, is EPEVTQTPSHQVTQMGQEVILRCVPISNHLYFYWYRQILGQKVEFLVSFYNNEISEKSEIFDDQFSVERPDGSNFTLKIRSTKLEDSAMYFCASSLDRVDTGELFFGEGSRLTVL.

V is TRBV5-8 and J is TRBJ1-3; no clear D gene. The V gene's germline CDR1 is SGHTS and CDR2 YDEGEE. Trimming pared 2 bases from V and 8 bases from J, leaving 11 bases between. This CDR3 contains 13 residues. CDR3 nucleotides: TGTGCCAGCAGCTTCAGCAGGCATGACACCATATATTTT. Translated: CASSFSRHDTIYF.

This chain joins TRBV7-3 and TRBJ1-1; no reliable D call. CDR3 length equals 13 residues. Germline assignment: CDR1 SGHTA and CDR2 FQGTGA. The V end was cut by 5 bases, the J end by 0 bases, with 7 bases between. DNA for the CDR3: TGTGCCAGCAGCCCGGGGATGAACACTGAAGCTTTCTTT. Translated: CASSPGMNTEAFF.

V and J are TRBV18 and TRBJ1-2, with D possibly being TRBD1 (6 bases). This CDR3 contains 14 residues. Per germline, CDR1 KGHSH and CDR2 LQKENI. V was pared by 4 bases and J by 7 bases, with 16 bases between. In DNA form, the CDR3 reads TGTGCCAGCTCACTCGACCTCTCGACAGGTGGCTACACCTTC. Encoded protein: CASSLDLSTGGYTF. The complete variable domain, with remaining parts taken from reference TRBV18 and TRBJ1-2, reads NAGVMQNPRHLVRRRGQEARLRCSPMKGHSHVYWYRQLPEEGLKFMVYLQKENIIDESGMPKERFSAEFPKEGPSILRIQQVVRGDSAAYFCASSLDLSTGGYTFGSGTRLTVV.

J is TRBJ2-1 and V is TRBV6-5; no reliable D call. The ends were cut back, 2 bases at V and 3 bases at J, with 8 bases in the middle. Per the germline V gene, CDR1 is MNHEY and CDR2 is SVGAGI. The CDR3 has 14 residues. DNA of the CDR3: TGTGCCAGCAGTTACGGTTGGGGCTACAATGAGCAGTTCTTC. Translating gives CASSYGWGYNEQFF.

The chain employs TRBV5-1 and TRBJ1-4; 7 bases line up with TRBD1. Germline V lookup: CDR1 SGHRS, CDR2 YFSETQ. The CDR3 runs 16 residues. V was clipped by 0 bases and J by 5 bases; unmatched bases: 7. The CDR3 protein is CASSLAGTEINEKLFF. The DNA of the CDR3 is TGCGCCAGCAGCTTGGCGGGGACAGAAATAAATGAAAAACTGTTTTTT.

J is TRBJ1-5 and V is TRBV7-2; possible D gene TRBD1, 5 bases. CDR1 SGHTA and CDR2 FQGNSA come from the germline V gene. The CDR3 covers 15 residues. V lost 1 base, J lost 2 bases, and 9 bases lay in between. The CDR3 region has the DNA TGTGCCAGCAGCTTAGGTTGGGGGGGCAATCAGCCCCAGCATTTT. Translating gives CASSLGWGGNQPQHF.

This rearrangement joins TRBV27 to TRBJ2-7; D call uncertain. Germline loops: CDR1 MNHEY, CDR2 SMNVEV (reference sequence). V was pared by 7 bases and J by 2 bases, with 3 bases between. The CDR3 sequence is 10 residues long. CDR3 loop: CASTPYEQYF. CDR3 nucleotide sequence: TGTGCCAGCACTCCCTACGAGCAGTACTTC.

This chain uses TRBV19 with TRBJ1-3; the match to TRBD1 covers 9 bases. This CDR3 contains 14 residues. Germline V gene lookup returns CDR1 LNHDA and CDR2 SQIVND (reference sequence). The V and J ends lost 5 bases and 4 bases, in that order; junction bases with no gene match: 3. DNA of the CDR3: TGTGCCAGTAGTCCCGGGACAGGGGGAAACACCATATATTTT. It codes for CASSPGTGGNTIYF.

The rearrangement links TRBV4-3 to TRBJ2-7, with 12 positions matching TRBD2. V gave up 1 base and J gave up 6 bases; unmatched junction bases: 10. The CDR3 is 17 amino acids. Looked up from germline, CDR1 is LGHNA and CDR2 is YSLEER. CDR3 residues: CASSQGLTSGGLGEQYF. In nucleotides, the CDR3 is TGCGCCAGCAGCCAAGGCCTGACTAGCGGGGGACTGGGCGAGCAGTACTTC.

The chain uses TRBV28 and TRBJ1-5; TRBD1 agrees at 10 bases. CDR3 size: 15 residues. J gave up 7 bases and V 4 bases, and 7 bases lay outside the gene matches. CDR1 MDHEN and CDR2 SYDVKM come from the germline V gene. The CDR3 is CASSSGTGARQPQHF. The CDR3 DNA is TGTGCCAGCAGTTCAGGGACAGGGGCCCGGCAGCCCCAGCATTTT.

This chain links TRBV12-1 with TRBJ1-5; the table's D call, TRBD1, was not checked against the DNA. TRBV12-1 is a known pseudogene. The CDR3 is 17 amino acids. In nucleotides, the CDR3 is TGTGCCAGCAGCCGGAGACGACAGAGAGAAAGCAATCAGCCCCAGCATTTT. Its translation: CASSRRRQRESNQPQHF.

In its sample, this clone was seen once. This sequence joins TRBV5-5 and TRBJ2-1; TRBD1 matches 7 bases. This CDR3 is 15 amino acids long. The V and J ends lost 4 bases and 1 base, in that order; junction bases with no gene match: 5. Looked up from germline, CDR1 is SGHKS and CDR2 is YYEKEE (reference sequence). CDR3: CASSPTGDSYNEQFF. CDR3 DNA: TGTGCCAGCAGCCCCACAGGGGATTCCTACAATGAGCAGTTCTTC.

This chain connects TRBV29-1 to TRBJ2-7, with 8 positions matching TRBD2. Germline lookup yields CDR1 SQVTM and CDR2 ANQGSEA. This CDR3 is built from 14 residues. V dropped 5 bases and J dropped 6; count of bases not matched to a gene: 12. The chain's CDR3 is CSVPKGTSMGEQYF. CDR3 sequence (DNA): TGCAGCGTTCCGAAAGGGACTAGTATGGGCGAGCAGTACTTC.

This chain links TRBV7-9 with TRBJ2-7, with 10 bases lining up with TRBD1. Trimming removed 5 bases from V and 3 bases from J; junction bases left unmatched: 7. CDR1 is SEHNR, CDR2 FQNEAQ, per germline (reference sequence). The CDR3 is made up of 15 amino acids. In nucleotides, the CDR3 is TGTGCCAGCAGCCCAAGGACAGGGGGAAGCTACGAGCAGTACTTC. It yields the protein CASSPRTGGSYEQYF.

The chain is built from TRBV7-9 and TRBJ1-5, with D unresolved. V lost 2 bases to trimming and J lost 7 bases, with 6 bases between them. CDR1 is SEHNR and CDR2 is FQNEAQ in the germline V gene (reference sequence). The CDR3 covers 12 residues. This chain's CDR3 is CASSLPAQPQHF. In DNA, the CDR3 is TGTGCCAGCAGCTTACCCGCCCAGCCCCAGCATTTT.

This chain uses TRBV7-2 with TRBJ1-2; no reliable D call. The CDR3 sequence is 14 residues long. The germline V and J ends were trimmed by 2 bases and 10 bases, with 17 bases remaining between them. Looked up from germline, CDR1 is SGHTA and CDR2 is FQGNSA. For the CDR3, the DNA is TGTGCCAGCAGCTTACCGGGGAATGGGGTACCCTACACCTTC. This encodes CASSLPGNGVPYTF.

This chain joins TRBV5-1 and TRBJ2-2, with 9 bases that match TRBD2. The V and J ends lost 4 bases and 6 bases, in that order; junction bases with no gene match: 7. Germline loops: CDR1 SGHRS, CDR2 YFSETQ. The CDR3 length is 15 residues. CDR3 in amino acids: CASSPSGRFAGELFF. The CDR3 DNA reads as TGCGCCAGCAGCCCCAGCGGGAGGTTCGCCGGGGAGCTGTTTTTT.